These T cell receptor beta chains were read from a single sample in a study of post-analysis software for immune sequencing data. Each CDR3 protein gets one entry after TCRdb re-called the PCR reads with MiXCR. In the table there are 750,000 to 950,000 distinct CDR3 sequences, more than 45% of which are singletons. Sequencing was carried out using blood. These receptors were taken from a girl between 5 and 17 years old with multiple sclerosis. The CDR3 runs from the conserved cysteine through the conserved F or W. Fields, in order: V gene, D gene, J gene, clone size, CDR3 protein, CDR3 DNA. The D gene is left open where the match is weak. The size field is filled for only some rows; it gives once, few, many or a size class.

TRBV5-1	TRBD1	TRBJ2-1	.	CASSPYPGTGSYNEQFF	TGCGCCAGCAGCCCCTACCCCGGGACAGGCTCCTACAATGAGCAGTTCTTC
TRBV7-9	.	TRBJ2-1	.	CASSQTRPTFNEQFF	TGTGCCAGCAGCCAGACTAGACCCACCTTCAATGAGCAGTTCTTC
TRBV28	.	TRBJ2-7	once	CASRSGSWLYF	TGTGCCAGCCGTTCCGGGTCCTGGCTGTACTTC
TRBV20-1	.	TRBJ1-2	.	CSARDSPANYGYTF	TGCAGTGCTAGAGATTCTCCAGCTAACTATGGCTACACCTTC
TRBV29-1	TRBD1	TRBJ2-5	few	CSVETGGSWQETQYF	TGCAGCGTGGAAACAGGGGGCTCGTGGCAAGAGACCCAGTACTTC
TRBV20-1	.	TRBJ2-1	.	CSAHSGTTQFF	TGCAGTGCCCACTCCGGGACGACGCAGTTCTTC
TRBV25-1	.	TRBJ2-1	once	CASSGRGASSYNEQFF	TGTGCCAGCAGTGGTCGAGGGGCGAGCTCCTACAATGAGCAGTTCTTC
TRBV12-3/TRBV12-4	TRBD1	TRBJ2-6	few	CASSTGTGGPETGANVLTF	TGTGCCAGCAGTACCGGGACAGGGGGCCCCGAGACTGGGGCCAACGTCCTGACTTTC
TRBV7-3	.	TRBJ2-1	.	CASSLGTINEQFF	TGTGCCAGCAGCCTAGGGACGATCAATGAGCAGTTCTTC
TRBV7-8	TRBD2	TRBJ2-1	few	CASSLEASGRGYNEQFF	TGTGCCAGCAGCTTAGAGGCTAGCGGGAGGGGTTACAATGAGCAGTTCTTC
TRBV10-3	.	TRBJ2-5	few	CAISETGRGEEAQYF	TGTGCCATCAGTGAGACGGGTAGGGGTGAAGAGGCCCAGTACTTC
TRBV2	TRBD1	TRBJ2-3	.	CASSEALRRGRDTQYF	TGTGCCAGCAGTGAAGCGCTTCGCAGGGGGCGTGATACGCAGTATTTT
TRBV20-1	TRBD2	TRBJ2-5	.	CSARVPGTREETQYF	TGCAGTGCTAGAGTACCCGGGACTAGGGAGGAGACCCAGTACTTC
TRBV7-9	TRBD2	TRBJ2-5	.	CASSPGLAGPEQYF	TGTGCCAGCAGCCCGGGACTAGCGGGTCCAGAGCAGTACTTC
TRBV6-2/TRBV6-3	TRBD1	TRBJ1-2	.	CASSLTGTGWSYTF	TGTGCCAGCAGTCTCACGGGGACAGGTTGGAGCTACACCTTC
TRBV10-3	.	TRBJ2-3	.	CAIRGETFTDTQYF	TGTGCCATCAGAGGCGAGACTTTCACAGATACGCAGTATTTT
TRBV10-3	.	TRBJ2-6	.	CASDASGANVLTF	TGTGCCTCCGACGCTTCTGGGGCCAACGTCCTGACTTTC
TRBV7-9	TRBD2	TRBJ2-7	few	CASSVLTSGSTYEQYF	TGTGCCAGCAGCGTACTTACTAGCGGGAGCACCTACGAGCAGTACTTC
TRBV12-3/TRBV12-4	.	TRBJ2-6	.	CASSLPFSGANVLTF	TGTGCCAGCAGTTTACCGTTCTCTGGGGCCAACGTCCTGACTTTC
TRBV29-1	TRBD2	TRBJ2-5	.	CSVARSGREAQYF	TGCAGCGTTGCCCGTAGCGGGAGAGAGGCCCAGTACTTC
TRBV12-3/TRBV12-4	.	TRBJ2-3	once	CASHLRDTDTQYF	TGTGCCAGCCACCTTCGTGACACAGATACGCAGTATTTT
TRBV9	TRBD2	TRBJ2-3	.	CASSPRWRREGITDTQYF	TGTGCCAGCAGCCCCCGTTGGAGGCGGGAGGGTATCACAGATACGCAGTATTTT
TRBV7-2	.	TRBJ2-7	.	CASSLRGPGQQYF	TGTGCCAGCAGCTTAAGGGGCCCCGGACAGCAGTACTTC
TRBV28	.	TRBJ2-7	.	CASGGDSSYEQYF	TGTGCCAGCGGGGGGGACAGTTCCTACGAGCAGTACTTC
TRBV28	.	TRBJ2-1	.	CASRQTEPVWFF	TGTGCCAGCAGACAGACCGAGCCTGTGTGGTTCTTC